These 13 T cell receptor beta chains share one sample of origin, sequenced in a study of somatic mutations in cytotoxic T cells in rheumatoid arthritis. TCRdb keeps only in-frame clones here, not all; method: immunoSEQ multiplex PCR. This sample has about 30,000 clones, with around four fifths found just once. Sequencing was done on a sample of CD8+ T cells sorted from blood. Source of these receptors: an adult with rheumatoid arthritis.

This clone was detected only a few times. The chain has TRBV19 and TRBJ1-6; the D gene is possibly TRBD1 (5 bases). The germline gives CDR1 LNHDA, CDR2 SQIVND (reference sequence). V was trimmed by 5 bases and J by 0 bases, leaving 11 bases between them. The CDR3 runs 16 residues. CDR3 coding DNA: TGTGCCAGTAGTGGTGGGACGAGCTCCTATAATTCACCCCTCCACTTT. Protein product: CASSGGTSSYNSPLHF.

The genes are TRBV4-2 and TRBJ2-1; D remains ambiguous. Per germline, CDR1 LGHNA and CDR2 YNFKEQ. V lost 3 bases and J 6 bases, leaving 9 bases between the germline ends. The CDR3 is 13 amino acids. The CDR3, as DNA: TGTGCCAGCAGCCAGGCCCTAGGCAATGAGCAGTTCTTC. This sequence encodes CASSQALGNEQFF.

The chain links TRBV28 to TRBJ1-1; D gene unclear. Germline CDR1 is MDHEN and CDR2 is SYDVKM. Deletions cut 4 bases from V and 0 bases from J, with 9 bases between. This CDR3 spans 14 amino acids. CDR3 protein: CASSYRGLNTEAFF. The DNA for the CDR3 is TGTGCCAGCAGTTACCGAGGGCTGAACACTGAAGCTTTCTTT.

This clone was seen only a few times. The chain links TRBV6-6 to TRBJ1-6, with unresolved D. Germline CDR1 is MNHNY and CDR2 is SVGAGI (reference sequence). Trimming removed 4 bases from V and 14 bases from J, with 9 bases in between. The CDR3 runs to 11 residues. The CDR3 nucleotides are TGTGCCAGCAGTTCGCCTCCCACCCTCCACTTT. This translates into CASSSPPTLHF.

The chain is built from TRBV28 and TRBJ2-1; D may be TRBD2 (7 bases). CDR3 length equals 14 residues. CDR1 and CDR2 (germline): MDHEN, SYDVKM. Trimming shortened V by 6 bases and J by 7 bases, and 16 bases separated the two germline ends. The CDR3 is CASSWRGLMNEQFF. Here the CDR3 DNA reads TGTGCCAGCAGCTGGCGGGGGCTGATGAATGAGCAGTTCTTC.

The chain has TRBV6-5 and TRBJ1-1; 8 nucleotides line up with TRBD1. The CDR3 is 14 residues long. CDR1 and CDR2 (germline): MNHEY, SVGAGI. The V segment lost 7 bases and the J segment 5 bases; nucleotides outside the gene matches: 9. The CDR3: CASMGRGRATEAFF. DNA of the CDR3: TGTGCCAGCATGGGCAGGGGGCGAGCAACTGAAGCTTTCTTT.

This clone was found a few times. V and J are TRBV19 and TRBJ2-7; 10 nucleotides match TRBD1. This CDR3 comprises 15 residues. From germline, CDR1 is LNHDA and CDR2 SQIVND (reference sequence). V gave up 6 bases and J gave up 1 base; unmatched junction bases: 6. In DNA, the CDR3 is TGTGCCAGTAGCAACCGGGACAGGGGTTCCTACGAGCAGTACTTC. The encoded protein is CASSNRDRGSYEQYF.

This clone was seen just once. The V gene is TRBV28, the J gene TRBJ2-7, with D perhaps being TRBD1 or TRBD2 (7 bases each). The CDR3 is 13 amino acids. Trimming shortened V by 10 bases and J by 3 bases, and 16 bases separated the two germline ends. Germline V gene sequence: CDR1 MDHEN, CDR2 SYDVKM. The CDR3 DNA reads as TGTGCCACAGGGGGAGGGGGGCTCTACGAGCAGTACTTC. Its protein product is CATGGGGLYEQYF.

This chain connects TRBV7-9 to TRBJ1-1; D is perhaps TRBD1 (5 bases). CDR1 and CDR2 from the germline V gene are SEHNR and FQNEAQ (reference sequence). The V gene lost 3 bases and the J gene lost 6 bases, with 11 bases spanning the gap. This CDR3 has 13 residues. The CDR3 nucleotides read TGTGCCAGCAGCTTCTCGGGGCGGGCTGAAGCTTTCTTT. Translating gives CASSFSGRAEAFF.

The chain recombines TRBV9 with TRBJ1-3; a possible D gene is TRBD1 (6 bases). The V end was cut by 0 bases, the J end by 4 bases, with 11 bases between. Germline V lookup: CDR1 SGDLS, CDR2 YYNGEE. This CDR3 is built from 15 residues. CDR3 DNA sequence: TGTGCCAGCAGCGTAGATACAGGGTTAGGAAACACCATATATTTT. This sequence encodes CASSVDTGLGNTIYF.

The chain is built from TRBV10-3 and TRBJ2-1, with 14 bases that match TRBD2. Per the germline V gene, CDR1 is ENHRY and CDR2 is SYGVKD. J was trimmed by 0 bases and V by 5 bases; bases with no gene match: 9. The CDR3 runs 19 residues. This chain's CDR3 is CAISFGTSGSIGSYNEQFF. DNA of the CDR3: TGTGCCATCAGTTTCGGGACTAGCGGGAGTATCGGCTCCTACAATGAGCAGTTCTTC.

This clone was observed once. V and J are TRBV11-2 and TRBJ2-1; D ambiguous. The germline gives CDR1 SGHAT, CDR2 FQNNGV. The V end lost 0 bases, the J end lost 5 bases, and 11 bases lay between the germline ends. The CDR3 is 15 amino acids. The CDR3 nucleotides read TGTGCCAGCAGCTTAGATCTGTGGACCAACAATGAGCAGTTCTTC. Its translation is CASSLDLWTNNEQFF. The full variable domain, its missing parts supplied by reference TRBV11-2 and TRBJ2-1, is EAGVAQSPRYKIIEKRQSVAFWCNPISGHATLYWYQQILGQGPKLLIQFQNNGVVDDSQLPKDRFSAERLKGVDSTLKIQPAKLEDSAVYLCASSLDLWTNNEQFFGPGTRLTVL.

The V gene is TRBV9, the J gene TRBJ2-7, with 8 bases matching TRBD2. Germline loops: CDR1 SGDLS, CDR2 YYNGEE. The CDR3 has 16 amino acids. With V trimmed by 2 bases and J by 3 bases, 10 bases remained unmatched. The CDR3 region has the DNA TGTGCCAGCAGCGTCGATAGCGGGACCCCCTTCTACGAGCAGTACTTC. Translation: CASSVDSGTPFYEQYF. The variable domain in full, completed from reference TRBV9 and TRBJ2-7, reads DSGVTQTPKHLITATGQRVTLRCSPRSGDLSVYWYQQSLDQGLQFLIQYYNGEERAKGNILERFSAQQFPDLHSELNLSSLELGDSALYFCASSVDSGTPFYEQYFGPGTRLTVT.